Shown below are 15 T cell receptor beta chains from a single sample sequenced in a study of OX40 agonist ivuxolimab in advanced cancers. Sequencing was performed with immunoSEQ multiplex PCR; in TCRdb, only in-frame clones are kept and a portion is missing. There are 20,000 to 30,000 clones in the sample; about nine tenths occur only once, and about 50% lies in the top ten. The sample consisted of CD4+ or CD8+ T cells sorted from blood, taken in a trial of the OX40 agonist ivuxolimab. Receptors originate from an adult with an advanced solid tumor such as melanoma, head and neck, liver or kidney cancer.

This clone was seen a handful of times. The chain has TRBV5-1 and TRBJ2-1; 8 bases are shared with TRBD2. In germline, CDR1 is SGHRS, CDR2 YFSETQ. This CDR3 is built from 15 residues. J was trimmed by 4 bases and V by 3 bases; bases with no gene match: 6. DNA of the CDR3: TGCGCCAGCAGCTCTGGCGGGAGGATGTACAATGAGCAGTTCTTC. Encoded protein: CASSSGGRMYNEQFF. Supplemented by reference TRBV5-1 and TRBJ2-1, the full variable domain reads KAGVTQTPRYLIKTRGQQVTLSCSPISGHRSVSWYQQTPGQGLQFLFEYFSETQRNKGNFPGRFSGRQFSNSRSEMNVSTLELGDSALYLCASSSGGRMYNEQFFGPGTRLTVL.

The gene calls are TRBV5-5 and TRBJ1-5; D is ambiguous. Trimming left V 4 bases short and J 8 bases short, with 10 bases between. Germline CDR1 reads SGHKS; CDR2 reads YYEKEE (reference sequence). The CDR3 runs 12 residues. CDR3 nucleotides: TGTGCCAGCAGCCTCGGCGTCGAGCCCCAGCATTTT. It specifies CASSLGVEPQHF.

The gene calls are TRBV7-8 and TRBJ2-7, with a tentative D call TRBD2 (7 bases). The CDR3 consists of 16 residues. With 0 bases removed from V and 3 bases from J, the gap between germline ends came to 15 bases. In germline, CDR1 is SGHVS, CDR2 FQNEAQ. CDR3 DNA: TGTGCCAGCAGCTTAGCCAGGAGGGGGGGGAGCTACGAGCAGTACTTC. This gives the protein CASSLARRGGSYEQYF.

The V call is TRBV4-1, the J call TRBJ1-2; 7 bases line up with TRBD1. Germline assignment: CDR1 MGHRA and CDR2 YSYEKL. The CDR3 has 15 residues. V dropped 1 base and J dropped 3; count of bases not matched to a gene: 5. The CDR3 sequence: CASSQVQGDDYGYTF. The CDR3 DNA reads TGCGCCAGCAGCCAAGTTCAGGGGGACGACTATGGCTACACCTTC.

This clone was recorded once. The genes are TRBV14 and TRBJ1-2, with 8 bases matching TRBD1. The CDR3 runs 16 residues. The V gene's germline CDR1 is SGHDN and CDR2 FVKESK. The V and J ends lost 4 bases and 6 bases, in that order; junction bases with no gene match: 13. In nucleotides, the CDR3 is TGTGCCAGCAGCCCGACCCAGGGGGCGGATGTCAATGGCTACACCTTC. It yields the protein CASSPTQGADVNGYTF.

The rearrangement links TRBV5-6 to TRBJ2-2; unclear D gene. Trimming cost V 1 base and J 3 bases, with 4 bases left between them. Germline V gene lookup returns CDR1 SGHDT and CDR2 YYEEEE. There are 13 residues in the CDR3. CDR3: CASSLWDTGELFF. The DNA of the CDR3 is TGTGCCAGCAGCTTGTGGGACACCGGGGAGCTGTTTTTT. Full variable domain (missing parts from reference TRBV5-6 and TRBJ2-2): DAGVTQSPTHLIKTRGQQVTLRCSPKSGHDTVSWYQQALGQGPQFIFQYYEEEERQRGNFPDRFSGHQFPNYSSELNVNALLLGDSALYLCASSLWDTGELFFGEGSRLTVL.

CDR3 in DNA: TGTGCCAGCAGTGGATCCGGGACGGTTAATGAAAAACTGTTTTTT. This gives the protein CASSGSGTVNEKLFF. This chain connects TRBV7-2 to TRBJ1-4, with D possibly matching TRBD1 (5 bases). The V end was cut by 6 bases, the J end by 4 bases, with 15 bases between. This CDR3 is 15 amino acids long. Germline V lookup: CDR1 SGHTA, CDR2 FQGNSA. Complete variable domain (other parts from reference TRBV7-2 and TRBJ1-4): GAGVSQSPSNKVTEKGKDVELRCDPISGHTALYWYRQSLGQGLEFLIYFQGNSAPDKSGLPSDRFSAERTGGSVSTLTIQRTQQEDSAVYLCASSGSGTVNEKLFFGSGTQLSVL.

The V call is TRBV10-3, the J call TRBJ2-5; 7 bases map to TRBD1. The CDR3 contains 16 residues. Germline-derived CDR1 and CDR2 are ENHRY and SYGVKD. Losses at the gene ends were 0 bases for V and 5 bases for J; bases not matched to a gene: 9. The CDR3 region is CAISESIRGLLETQYF. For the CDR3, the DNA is TGTGCCATCAGTGAGTCGATAAGGGGGCTGTTGGAGACCCAGTACTTC.

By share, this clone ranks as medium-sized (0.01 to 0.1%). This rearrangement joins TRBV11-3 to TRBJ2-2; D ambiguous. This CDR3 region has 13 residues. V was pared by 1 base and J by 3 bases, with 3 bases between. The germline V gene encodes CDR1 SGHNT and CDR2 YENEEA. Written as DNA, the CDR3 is TGTGCCAGCAGCTTAGGTTACACCGGGGAGCTGTTTTTT. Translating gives CASSLGYTGELFF. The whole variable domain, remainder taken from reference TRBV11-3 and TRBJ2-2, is EAGVVQSPRYKIIEKKQPVAFWCNPISGHNTLYWYLQNLGQGPELLIRYENEEAVDDSQLPKDRFSAERLKGVDSTLKIQPAELGDSAVYLCASSLGYTGELFFGEGSRLTVL.

The CDR3 sequence: CASKMGQPNQPQHF. The CDR3 nucleotides read TGCGCCAGCAAGATGGGACAGCCCAATCAGCCCCAGCATTTT. J is TRBJ1-5 and V is TRBV10-1, with TRBD1 matching over 7 bases. The CDR3 length is 14 residues. V lost 7 bases, J lost 3 bases, and 6 bases stayed unmatched. Germline lookup yields CDR1 WNHNN and CDR2 SYGVQD (reference sequence).

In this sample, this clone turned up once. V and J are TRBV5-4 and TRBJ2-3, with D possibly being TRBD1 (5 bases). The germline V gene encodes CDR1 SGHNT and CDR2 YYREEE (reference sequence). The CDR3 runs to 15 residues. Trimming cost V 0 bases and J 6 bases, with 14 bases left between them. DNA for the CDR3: TGTGCCAGCAGCTTGGCAGGCAGGGCCTTTGATACGCAGTATTTT. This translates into CASSLAGRAFDTQYF.

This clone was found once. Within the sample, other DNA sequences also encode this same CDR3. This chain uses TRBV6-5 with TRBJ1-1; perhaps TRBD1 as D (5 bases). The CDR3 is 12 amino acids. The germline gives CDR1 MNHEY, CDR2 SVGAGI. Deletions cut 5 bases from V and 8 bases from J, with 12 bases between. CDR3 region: CASSLRGREAFF. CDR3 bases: TGTGCCAGCAGTCTAAGGGGAAGAGAAGCTTTCTTT.

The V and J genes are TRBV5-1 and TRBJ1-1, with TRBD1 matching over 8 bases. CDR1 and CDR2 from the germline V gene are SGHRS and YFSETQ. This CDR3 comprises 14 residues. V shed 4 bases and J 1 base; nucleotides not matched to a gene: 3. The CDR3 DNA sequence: TGCGCCAGCAGCACTGGACAGGGGAACACTGAAGCTTTCTTT. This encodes CASSTGQGNTEAFF.

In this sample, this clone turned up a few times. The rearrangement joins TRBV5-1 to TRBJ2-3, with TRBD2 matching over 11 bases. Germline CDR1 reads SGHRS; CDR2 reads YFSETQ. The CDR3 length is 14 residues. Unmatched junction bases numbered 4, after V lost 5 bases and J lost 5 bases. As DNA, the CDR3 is TGCGCCAGCAGTCGGCTAGCGGGAGGAGATACGCAGTATTTT. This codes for CASSRLAGGDTQYF.

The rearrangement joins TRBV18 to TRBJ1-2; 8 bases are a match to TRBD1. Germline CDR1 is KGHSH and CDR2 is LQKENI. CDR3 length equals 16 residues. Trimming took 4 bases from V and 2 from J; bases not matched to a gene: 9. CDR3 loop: CASSHLTGAANYGYTF. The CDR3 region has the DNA TGTGCCAGCTCACACCTGACAGGGGCGGCGAACTATGGCTACACCTTC. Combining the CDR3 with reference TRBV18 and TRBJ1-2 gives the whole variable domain NAGVMQNPRHLVRRRGQEARLRCSPMKGHSHVYWYRQLPEEGLKFMVYLQKENIIDESGMPKERFSAEFPKEGPSILRIQQVVRGDSAAYFCASSHLTGAANYGYTFGSGTRLTVV.